This T cell receptor beta chain was identified in a study of T cells after yellow fever vaccination. General study points: Reappearance after the booster was seen for most primary-vaccination clones, at about 95% CD4 and less than 90% CD8. Shared CD4/CD8 clonotypes were a small share, likely from convergent recombination.

In TCRdb, the 5' RACE reads were re-called with MiXCR into one record per CDR3 protein. The data show about 340,000 distinct CDR3 sequences, 3% to 4.5% seen once. The CDR3 sequence is 18 residues long. The V gene's germline CDR1 is SGHTA and CDR2 FQGNSA. J lost 2 bases, V lost 6 bases, and 11 bases had no gene match. This clonotype was picked up a small number of times. Its antigen is unknown. This sequence originates from a man aged 18 to 29 who received the YFV17D yellow fever vaccine. The chain employs TRBV7-2 and TRBJ2-2; 11 positions agree with TRBD2. Sequenced here: PBMCs, sampled 5 days after the yellow fever booster vaccination. The CDR3 region is CASSRPLAGGINTGELFF. In DNA form, the CDR3 reads TGTGCCAGCAGTCGCCCGCTAGCGGGGGGAATCAACACCGGGGAGCTGTTTTTT.